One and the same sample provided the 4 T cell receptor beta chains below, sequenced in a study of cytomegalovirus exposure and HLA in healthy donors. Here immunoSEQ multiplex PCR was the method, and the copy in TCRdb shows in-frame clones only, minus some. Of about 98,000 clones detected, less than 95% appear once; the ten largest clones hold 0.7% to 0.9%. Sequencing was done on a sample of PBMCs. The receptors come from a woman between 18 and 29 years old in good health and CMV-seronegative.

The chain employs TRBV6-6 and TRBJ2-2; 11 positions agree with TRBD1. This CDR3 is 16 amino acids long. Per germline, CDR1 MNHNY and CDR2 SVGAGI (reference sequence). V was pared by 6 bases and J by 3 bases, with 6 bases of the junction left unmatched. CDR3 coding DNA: TGTGCCAGCAGCCTCCCGGGACAGGGGGACACCGGGGAGCTGTTTTTT. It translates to CASSLPGQGDTGELFF.

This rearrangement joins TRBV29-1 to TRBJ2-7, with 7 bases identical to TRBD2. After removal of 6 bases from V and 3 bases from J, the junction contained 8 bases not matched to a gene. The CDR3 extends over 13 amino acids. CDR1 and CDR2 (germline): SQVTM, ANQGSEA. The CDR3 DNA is TGCAGCGTGACTCAGGGAGGGAGCTACGAGCAGTACTTC. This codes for CSVTQGGSYEQYF.

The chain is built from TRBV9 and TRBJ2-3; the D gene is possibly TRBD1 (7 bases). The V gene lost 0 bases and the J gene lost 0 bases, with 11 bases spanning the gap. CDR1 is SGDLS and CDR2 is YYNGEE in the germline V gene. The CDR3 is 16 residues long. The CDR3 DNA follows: TGTGCCAGCAGCGTAGGGAGGGGGCTTAGCACAGATACGCAGTATTTT. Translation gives CASSVGRGLSTDTQYF. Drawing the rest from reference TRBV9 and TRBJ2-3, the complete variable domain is DSGVTQTPKHLITATGQRVTLRCSPRSGDLSVYWYQQSLDQGLQFLIQYYNGEERAKGNILERFSAQQFPDLHSELNLSSLELGDSALYFCASSVGRGLSTDTQYFGPGTRLTVL.

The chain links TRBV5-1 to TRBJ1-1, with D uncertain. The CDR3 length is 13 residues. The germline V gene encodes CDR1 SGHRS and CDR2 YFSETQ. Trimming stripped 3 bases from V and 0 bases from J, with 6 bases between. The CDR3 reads CASSYRVNTEAFF. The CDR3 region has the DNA TGCGCCAGCAGCTATCGGGTGAACACTGAAGCTTTCTTT.